These 12 T cell receptor beta chains came from one sample sequenced in a study of cytotoxic CD8 clonotypes in ibrutinib-treated CLL (dated by TCRdb to the early 2020s). The time point label, read with the paper, signifies: about a year on ibrutinib. The library was built by means of the immunoSEQ multiplex PCR assay. In its TCRdb copy, this immuneACCESS table keeps in-frame sequences only and misses some clones. Where compared with another copy, unresolved V genes explain less than half of these, and the others have no known cause. Across this sample there are approximately 45,000 clones, with roughly three quarters seen only once. Around an eighth of the sample is in the top ten clones. Specimen: PBMCs, collected after 12 months of ibrutinib treatment. Receptor source: a human donor with chronic lymphocytic leukemia.

The rearrangement links TRBV5-1 to TRBJ1-1, with 9 bases identical to TRBD1. This CDR3 region has 15 residues. Trimming took 0 bases from V and 1 from J; bases not matched to a gene: 1. CDR1 SGHRS and CDR2 YFSETQ come from the germline V gene. The CDR3 region has the DNA TGCGCCAGCAGCTTGGGGACAGGGGCGAACACTGAAGCTTTCTTT. Translated: CASSLGTGANTEAFF.

The CDR3 loop is CASSSGTPTGELFF. CDR3 DNA: TGCGCCAGCAGCTCCGGGACACCCACCGGGGAGCTGTTTTTT. V usage is TRBV5-1 and J usage is TRBJ2-2; maybe TRBD1 (6 bases). This CDR3 spans 14 amino acids. The V and J ends lost 3 bases and 4 bases respectively, with 10 bases between them. Germline CDR1 reads SGHRS; CDR2 reads YFSETQ.

This chain links TRBV7-2 with TRBJ2-3; D gene ambiguous. The germline V gene encodes CDR1 SGHTA and CDR2 FQGNSA. V was trimmed by 4 bases and J by 5 bases, leaving 7 bases between them. This CDR3 is built from 12 residues. CDR3 sequence (DNA): TGTGCCAGCAGCTCGGCAGTAGATACGCAGTATTTT. Amino acid sequence: CASSSAVDTQYF.

This rearrangement joins TRBV5-6 to TRBJ2-1; D may correspond to TRBD1 or TRBD2 (5 bases each). Trimming cost V 4 bases and J 1 base, with 12 bases left between them. Germline V gene data show CDR1 as SGHDT and CDR2 as YYEEEE. This CDR3 has 15 amino acids. This CDR3 reads CASSPGDGSYNEQFF. The CDR3 coding sequence is TGTGCCAGCAGCCCCGGGGACGGATCCTACAATGAGCAGTTCTTC.

The V and J genes are TRBV19 and TRBJ2-1, with 7 bases fitting TRBD1. Germline V lookup: CDR1 LNHDA, CDR2 SQIVND (reference sequence). The CDR3 is made up of 14 amino acids. Unmatched junction bases numbered 3, after V lost 7 bases and J lost 0 bases. The CDR3 reads CASTRDSSYNEQFF. The CDR3, as DNA: TGTGCCAGTACCCGGGACAGCTCCTACAATGAGCAGTTCTTC. Complete variable domain (other parts from reference TRBV19 and TRBJ2-1): DGGITQSPKYLFRKEGQNVTLSCEQNLNHDAMYWYRQDPGQGLRLIYYSQIVNDFQKGDIAEGYSVSREKKESFPLTVTSAQKNPTAFYLCASTRDSSYNEQFFGPGTRLTVL.

The chain has TRBV10-3 and TRBJ1-1; TRBD1 agrees at 10 bases. Germline V lookup: CDR1 ENHRY, CDR2 SYGVKD. J gave up 3 bases and V 6 bases, and 4 bases lay outside the gene matches. This CDR3 comprises 14 residues. The CDR3 here is CAISPGQGDTEAFF. Here the CDR3 DNA reads TGTGCCATCAGCCCAGGACAGGGGGACACTGAAGCTTTCTTT.

The chain uses TRBV27 and TRBJ2-5; 12 bases are shared with TRBD2. V was clipped by 6 bases and J by 4 bases; unmatched bases: 9. The V gene's germline CDR1 is MNHEY and CDR2 SMNVEV (reference sequence). CDR3 size: 16 residues. CDR3 DNA: TGTGCCAGCAGACCCCTAGCGGGAGGGCCGGGAGAGACCCAGTACTTC. Residues: CASRPLAGGPGETQYF.

The CDR3 region is CASSMGKLNPLYNEQFF. DNA of the CDR3: TGTGCCAGTAGTATGGGCAAGCTGAATCCCCTCTACAATGAGCAGTTCTTC. The chain uses TRBV19 and TRBJ2-1; no firm D call. Trimming took 3 bases from V and 3 from J, leaving 18 bases between them. The germline V gene has CDR1 LNHDA and CDR2 SQIVND (reference sequence). The CDR3 has 17 amino acids.

This chain joins TRBV7-8 and TRBJ2-5, with D perhaps given as TRBD1 or TRBD2 (5 bases each). The CDR3 runs to 17 residues. Per the germline V gene, CDR1 is SGHVS and CDR2 is FQNEAQ. V lost 1 base, J lost 2 bases, and 17 bases lay in between. The DNA for the CDR3 is TGTGCCAGCAGCTTAGGACATCGAGGGGAGAGGCAAGAGACCCAGTACTTC. This sequence encodes CASSLGHRGERQETQYF. The variable domain in full, completed from reference TRBV7-8 and TRBJ2-5, reads GAGVSQSPRYKVAKRGQDVALRCDPISGHVSLFWYQQALGQGPEFLTYFQNEAQLDKSGLPSDRFFAERPEGSVSTLKIQRTQQEDSAVYLCASSLGHRGERQETQYFGPGTRLLVL.

The genes are TRBV18 and TRBJ1-4; no firm D call. The CDR3 loop spans 15 amino acids. Looked up from germline, CDR1 is KGHSH and CDR2 is LQKENI. Trimming removed 2 bases at V and 7 bases at J, with 14 bases between. The CDR3 reads CASSPSPTKGEKLFF. In DNA form, the CDR3 reads TGTGCCAGCTCACCATCTCCCACGAAGGGTGAAAAACTGTTTTTT.

In its sample, this clone was seen once. V and J are TRBV7-2 and TRBJ2-4; 7 bases match TRBD1. Trimming took 4 bases from V and 7 from J; bases not matched to a gene: 7. The CDR3 sequence is 14 residues long. Germline assignment: CDR1 SGHTA and CDR2 FQGNSA. The CDR3 DNA reads TGTGCCAGCAGCTACAGGGGCGGTGGGAACATTCAGTACTTC. Translating it yields CASSYRGGGNIQYF. Based on the CDR3 plus reference TRBV7-2 and TRBJ2-4, the full variable domain is GAGVSQSPSNKVTEKGKDVELRCDPISGHTALYWYRQSLGQGLEFLIYFQGNSAPDKSGLPSDRFSAERTGGSVSTLTIQRTQQEDSAVYLCASSYRGGGNIQYFGAGTRLSVL.

This clone was observed a few times. V gene TRBV25-1 combines with J gene TRBJ2-2; D tentatively reads TRBD1 or TRBD2 (5 bases each). The CDR3 has 13 amino acids. Germline V lookup: CDR1 MGHDK, CDR2 SYGVNS. The ends were cut back, 4 bases at V and 5 bases at J, with 8 bases in the middle. The CDR3, as DNA: TGTGCCAGCAGTGCCAGGGAGACCGGGGAGCTGTTTTTT. Its translation: CASSARETGELFF. Combining the CDR3 with reference TRBV25-1 and TRBJ2-2 gives the whole variable domain EADIYQTPRYLVIGTGKKITLECSQTMGHDKMYWYQQDPGMELHLIHYSYGVNSTEKGDLSSESTVSRIRTEHFPLTLESARPSHTSQYLCASSARETGELFFGEGSRLTVL.